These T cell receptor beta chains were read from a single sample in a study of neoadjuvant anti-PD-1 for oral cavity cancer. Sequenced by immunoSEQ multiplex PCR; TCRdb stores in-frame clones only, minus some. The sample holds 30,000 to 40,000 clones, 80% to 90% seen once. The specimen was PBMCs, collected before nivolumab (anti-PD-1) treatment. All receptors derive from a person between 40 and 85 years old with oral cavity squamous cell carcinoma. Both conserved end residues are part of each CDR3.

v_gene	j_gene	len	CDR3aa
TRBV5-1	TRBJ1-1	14	CASRNSQGFTEAFF
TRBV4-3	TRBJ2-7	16	CASSQDGTGAAYEQYF
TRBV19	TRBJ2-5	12	CASSPSGETQYF
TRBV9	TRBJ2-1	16	CASSVVGTGTYNEQFF
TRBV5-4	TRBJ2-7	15	CASSLFRDRGYEQYF
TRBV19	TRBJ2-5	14	CASSPLASQETQYF
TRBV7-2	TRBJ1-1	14	CASSPGRMNTEAFF
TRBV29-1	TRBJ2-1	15	CSVDLSGLAGGEQFF
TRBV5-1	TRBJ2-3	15	CASSPWTGRSDTQYF
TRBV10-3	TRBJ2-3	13	CAITSRVGDTQYF
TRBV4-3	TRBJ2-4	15	CASSQDGNPGNIQYF
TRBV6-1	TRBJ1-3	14	CASSERGTGNTIYF
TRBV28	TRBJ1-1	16	CASSFSGGLMNTEAFF
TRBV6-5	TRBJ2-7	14	CASRRDGSSYEQYF
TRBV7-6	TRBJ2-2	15	CASSLVGSNTGELFF
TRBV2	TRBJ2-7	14	CASSDGNRAREQYF
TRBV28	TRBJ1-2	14	CASSFSGSYYGYTF
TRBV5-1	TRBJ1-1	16	CASSLAGQGAAIEAFF
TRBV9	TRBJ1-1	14	CASSVEGMNTEAFF
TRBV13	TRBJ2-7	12	CASSLGDSEQYF
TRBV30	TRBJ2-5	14	CAWSALAGGETQYF
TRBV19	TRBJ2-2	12	CASSRHFGELFF
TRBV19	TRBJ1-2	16	CASTGGGAPLDYGYTF
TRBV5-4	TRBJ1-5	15	CASSLVPGRDQPQHF
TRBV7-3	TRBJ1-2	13	CASSLFAGDGYTF
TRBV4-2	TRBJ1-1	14	CASSPTGGRDEAFF
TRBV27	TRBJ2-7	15	CASSSGLAGGREQYF
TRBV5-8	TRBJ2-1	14	CASSPWDGDNEQFF
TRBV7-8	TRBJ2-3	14	CASFGSGGIYTQYF
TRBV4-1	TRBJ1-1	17	CASSQDPNRGTNTEAFF